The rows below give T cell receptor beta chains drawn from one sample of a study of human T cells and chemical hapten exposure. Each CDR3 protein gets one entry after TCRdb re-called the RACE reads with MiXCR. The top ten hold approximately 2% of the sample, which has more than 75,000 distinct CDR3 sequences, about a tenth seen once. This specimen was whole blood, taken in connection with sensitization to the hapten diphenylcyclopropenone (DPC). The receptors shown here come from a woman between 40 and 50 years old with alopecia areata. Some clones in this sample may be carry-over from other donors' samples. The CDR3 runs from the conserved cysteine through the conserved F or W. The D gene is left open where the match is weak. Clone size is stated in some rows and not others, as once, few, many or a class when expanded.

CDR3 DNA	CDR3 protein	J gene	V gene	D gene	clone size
TGTGCCAGCAGGGAACGGTACTCTGGGGCCAACGTCCTGACTTTC	CASRERYSGANVLTF	TRBJ2-6	TRBV6-1	-	-
TGTGCCAGCCGCGGGGACGGGAAAGAGCAGTTCTTC	CASRGDGKEQFF	TRBJ2-1	TRBV2	-	many
TGTGCCAGCAGTTACGGCTCTAGCGGGACCAGCTCCTACGAGCAGTACTTC	CASSYGSSGTSSYEQYF	TRBJ2-7	TRBV6-6	TRBD2	-
TGTGCCAGCAGTTTCCCCGCGGGGGCCCAGTACTTC	CASSFPAGAQYF	TRBJ2-5	TRBV12-3/TRBV12-4	TRBD2	few
TGTGCCAGCAGCCAAGGGACAGGGGATCTCTCACCCCTCCACTTT	CASSQGTGDLSPLHF	TRBJ1-6	TRBV6-6	TRBD1	few
TGCAGTGCTAGCAGGACTAATCAGCCCCAGCGTTTT	CSASRTNQPQRF	TRBJ1-5	TRBV20-1	-	-
TGCAGCGGCGGGACAGGCCTTAACTATGGCTACACCTTC	CSGGTGLNYGYTF	TRBJ1-2	TRBV29-1	TRBD1	-
TGTGCCAGCAGTTTAGGGACGGGACAGGGACAGACCCAGTACTTC	CASSLGTGQGQTQYF	TRBJ2-5	TRBV12-3/TRBV12-4	TRBD1	few
TGTGCCAGCAGTCCCCAGCGGGAGGGCCTGCGCACCGGGGAGCTGTTTTTT	CASSPQREGLRTGELFF	TRBJ2-2	TRBV6-2/TRBV6-3	TRBD2	few
TGCAGCGTTGATGTAGCGGGCGAGACCCAGTACTTC	CSVDVAGETQYF	TRBJ2-5	TRBV29-1	TRBD2	few
TGTGCCAGCAGTGGAGGGACATTCTCTGGAAACACCATATATTTT	CASSGGTFSGNTIYF	TRBJ1-3	TRBV2	-	many
TGCAGTGCTAGAGATCGAGACCTTTACGAGCAGTACTTC	CSARDRDLYEQYF	TRBJ2-7	TRBV20-1	-	-
TGCAGTGCCCCGGAGGGTAGGGGGCGAAGCAATCAGCCCCAGCATTTT	CSAPEGRGRSNQPQHF	TRBJ1-5	TRBV20-1	TRBD1	-
TGTGCCAGCAGCTCTAGACAGGGCAATCAGCCCCAGCATTTT	CASSSRQGNQPQHF	TRBJ1-5	TRBV6-2/TRBV6-3	-	-
TGCAGCGTTGGGAGGACAGGGCCCCACGAGCAGTACTTC	CSVGRTGPHEQYF	TRBJ2-7	TRBV29-1	TRBD1	many
TGTGCCAGCAGCACGGGACTAGCGGCCTCCTACGAGCAGTACTTC	CASSTGLAASYEQYF	TRBJ2-7	TRBV3-1	TRBD2	-
TGTGCCACCAGTGATTACGATAATCGCAGACCGAACACTGAAGCTTTCTTT	CATSDYDNRRPNTEAFF	TRBJ1-1	TRBV24-1	-	many
TGTGCCAGCAGTCCCGGACAGTCGTATCCCTACGAGCAGTACTTC	CASSPGQSYPYEQYF	TRBJ2-7	TRBV6-2/TRBV6-3	-	many
TGTGCCAGCAGTGGACGGACTAGCGGGAGGGATGCAGATACGCAGTATTTT	CASSGRTSGRDADTQYF	TRBJ2-3	TRBV6-1	TRBD2	few